This T cell receptor (beta chain) emerged from a study of human T cells and chemical hapten exposure. At the level of the study: Patch tests applied 0.01% DPC to the upper back and were scored after 6 days. General study points: High-frequency TCRs, those above 1 in 1000, stayed the same after DPC sensitization. Expanded TCRs formed significantly more large CDR3 similarity clusters than controls.

TCRdb passed the RACE reads through MiXCR, listing each CDR3 protein once. The sample consists of about 120,000 distinct CDR3 sequences, about 13% of them appearing once. Time point in this sample: pre-sensitization, week 0. Specified treatment: therapeutic diphenylcyclopropenone sensitization with weekly scalp DPC. There are 17 residues in the CDR3. CDR1 and CDR2 (germline): SGHAT, FQNNGV. The trim removed 1 base at V and 7 bases at J, leaving 12 bases unmatched. In this sample, this clonotype turned up many times. What it binds is not known. The genes are TRBV11-2 and TRBJ2-1, with 8 bases identical to TRBD2. The receptor was isolated from a woman between 18 and 29 years old with alopecia areata. Some clones in this sample may be carry-over from other donors' samples. This specimen was whole blood, taken in connection with sensitization to the hapten diphenylcyclopropenone (DPC). The CDR3, as DNA: TGTGCCAGCAGCTTAGGGGCTTGGGTAGCGGGGAGGAATGAGCAGTTCTTC. Its protein product is CASSLGAWVAGRNEQFF.